Listed here are 14 T cell receptor beta chains from one sample, sequenced in a study of blood T cells in healthy people across ages. For the second PCR, which ran for roughly 6 to 12 cycles, a sample-barcoded 5' primer and a J-beta primer mix were used. TCRdb reanalysed the 5' RACE reads using MiXCR and keeps one entry per CDR3 protein. Of 700,000 or so distinct CDR3 sequences listed, approximately 22% were seen once; the top ten hold roughly a fifth. Sequenced: blood. The receptors here all came from a man in his 70s in good health.

The CDR3 loop is CSVERDRETQYF. CDR3 DNA: TGCAGCGTTGAACGGGATAGGGAGACCCAGTACTTC. This rearrangement joins TRBV29-1 to TRBJ2-5, with D maybe TRBD2 (5 bases). This CDR3 spans 12 amino acids. Germline V gene data show CDR1 as SQVTM and CDR2 as ANQGSEA. Between the trimmed V and J ends, which lost 2 bases and 5 bases, there was a span of 9 bases. Using reference TRBV29-1 and TRBJ2-5 for the parts outside the CDR3, the full variable domain is SAVISQKPSRDICQRGTSLTIQCQVDSQVTMMFWYRQQPGQSLTLIATANQGSEATYESGFVIDKFPISRPNLTFSTLTVSNMSPEDSSIYLCSVERDRETQYFGPGTRLLVL.

This clonotype turned up a few times. V usage is TRBV6-6 and J usage is TRBJ1-1, with D perhaps matching TRBD1 (5 bases). V was shortened by 8 bases and J by 10 bases, with 14 bases between the two germline ends. The CDR3 runs to 11 residues. CDR1 is MNHNY, CDR2 SVGAGI, per germline (reference sequence). The CDR3 protein is CASLLSGGAFF. For the CDR3, the DNA is TGTGCCAGCCTTCTAAGCGGGGGAGCTTTCTTT.

This clonotype was seen a few times. V gene TRBV7-9 combines with J gene TRBJ2-7, with D perhaps TRBD1 (5 bases). The J call may be incorrect, as the DNA end agrees better with TRBJ2-5. CDR1 SEHNR and CDR2 FQNEAQ come from the germline V gene (reference sequence). The CDR3 covers 17 residues. CDR3 amino acids: CASSLARWTTLRETQYF. CDR3 DNA: TGTGCCAGCAGCTTAGCCCGATGGACAACTCTTCGGGAGACCCAGTACTTC.

V is TRBV9 and J is TRBJ2-7; 10 nucleotides line up with TRBD1. CDR3 length equals 14 residues. Germline-derived CDR1 and CDR2 are SGDLS and YYNGEE. With V trimmed by 4 bases and J by 5 bases, 6 bases remained unmatched. CDR3 protein: CASSLGQGLNEQYF. The DNA for the CDR3 is TGTGCCAGCAGCTTGGGACAGGGGCTGAACGAGCAGTACTTC. The whole variable domain, filled in from reference TRBV9 and TRBJ2-7, reads DSGVTQTPKHLITATGQRVTLRCSPRSGDLSVYWYQQSLDQGLQFLIQYYNGEERAKGNILERFSAQQFPDLHSELNLSSLELGDSALYFCASSLGQGLNEQYFGPGTRLTVT.

The chain links TRBV12-5 to TRBJ2-5, with D perhaps being TRBD1 or TRBD2 (5 bases each). The CDR3 has 14 residues. In germline, CDR1 is LGHNT, CDR2 FRNRAP. V was shortened by 5 bases and J by 0 bases, with 10 bases between the two germline ends. The chain's CDR3 is CASGTGTYQETQYF. CDR3 bases: TGTGCTAGTGGTACCGGGACCTACCAAGAGACCCAGTACTTC.

V is TRBV29-1 and J is TRBJ2-1; D may be TRBD2 (6 bases). The end of the DNA aligns better with TRBJ2-7, so the J call may be wrong. Per the germline V gene, CDR1 is SQVTM and CDR2 is ANQGSEA. This CDR3 contains 13 residues. DNA of the CDR3: TGCAGCGTTGTCCTAGCGAATTCCTACGAGCAGTACGTC. Residues: CSVVLANSYEQYV.

This clonotype was counted a few times. The rearrangement links TRBV28 to TRBJ2-5, with 7 bases lining up with TRBD2. The ends lost 6 bases at V and 5 bases at J; junction bases unmatched: 6. Per the germline V gene, CDR1 is MDHEN and CDR2 is SYDVKM. The CDR3 contains 13 residues. The CDR3 here is CASRLREGETQYF. The CDR3 DNA is TGTGCCAGCAGGCTTAGGGAGGGGGAGACCCAGTACTTC.

This clonotype was seen a few times. V gene TRBV20-1 combines with J gene TRBJ2-3; 11 nucleotides agree with TRBD1. Germline V CDR1 and CDR2: DFQATT, SNEGSKA (reference sequence). This CDR3 region has 15 residues. The V and J ends lost 5 bases and 6 bases, in that order; junction bases with no gene match: 10. CDR3 coding DNA: TGCAGTGCTCGCCCCCGGACAGGGGGCGCCGATACGCAGTATTTT. Amino acids: CSARPRTGGADTQYF.

The gene calls are TRBV27 and TRBJ1-5, with TRBD1 matching 9 bases. CDR1 MNHEY and CDR2 SMNVEV come from the germline V gene (reference sequence). The CDR3 sequence is 17 residues long. Losses at the gene ends were 4 bases for V and 6 bases for J; bases not matched to a gene: 13. CDR3 loop: CASSSRRDRVIGQPQHF. In nucleotides, the CDR3 is TGTGCCAGCAGTTCCCGCCGGGACAGGGTGATTGGTCAGCCCCAGCATTTT.

The chain is built from TRBV4-2 and TRBJ1-2; no clear D. The CDR3 contains 13 residues. CDR1 LGHNA and CDR2 YNFKEQ come from the germline V gene. V was cut by 0 bases and J by 6 bases, with 8 bases left in between. As DNA, the CDR3 is TGTGCCAGCAGCCAAGATTTAGGACATGGCTACACCTTC. As protein: CASSQDLGHGYTF.

This clonotype showed up just a few times. This rearrangement joins TRBV3-1 to TRBJ2-1; no reliable D call. Germline lookup yields CDR1 LGHDT and CDR2 YNNKEL (reference sequence). The CDR3 length is 14 residues. Trimming removed 0 bases at V and 2 bases at J, with 5 bases between. The CDR3 protein is CASSQDGTYNEQFF. The CDR3 DNA is TGTGCCAGCAGCCAAGATGGAACCTACAATGAGCAGTTCTTC.

V and J are TRBV25-1 and TRBJ2-5, with D tentatively TRBD2 (7 bases). Per the germline V gene, CDR1 is MGHDK and CDR2 is SYGVNS. The CDR3 consists of 15 residues. Trimming shortened V by 5 bases and J by 5 bases, and 18 bases separated the two germline ends. The DNA of the CDR3 is TGTGCCAGCAGTCCGAGGGGGGGTTTTTATGAGACCCAGTACTTC. It specifies CASSPRGGFYETQYF.

V and J are TRBV19 and TRBJ1-5; a possible D gene is TRBD1 (5 bases). Germline V lookup: CDR1 LNHDA, CDR2 SQIVND (reference sequence). This CDR3 has 16 residues. The germline V and J ends were trimmed by 8 bases and 2 bases, with 19 bases remaining between them. CDR3 in amino acids: CASGRWGDLGNQPQHF. The DNA for the CDR3 is TGTGCCAGTGGGAGATGGGGGGACCTAGGCAATCAGCCCCAGCATTTT. Based on the CDR3 plus reference TRBV19 and TRBJ1-5, the full variable domain is DGGITQSPKYLFRKEGQNVTLSCEQNLNHDAMYWYRQDPGQGLRLIYYSQIVNDFQKGDIAEGYSVSREKKESFPLTVTSAQKNPTAFYLCASGRWGDLGNQPQHFGDGTRLSIL.

The chain is built from TRBV7-2 and TRBJ2-3; D is perhaps TRBD1 or TRBD2 (5 bases each). The CDR3 contains 15 residues. The germline CDR1 and CDR2 sequences are SGHTA and FQGNSA. V was trimmed by 4 bases and J by 1 base, leaving 12 bases between them. The CDR3 DNA sequence: TGTGCCAGCAGCTCAACAGGACTTCGCACAGATACGCAGTATTTT. This sequence encodes CASSSTGLRTDTQYF.